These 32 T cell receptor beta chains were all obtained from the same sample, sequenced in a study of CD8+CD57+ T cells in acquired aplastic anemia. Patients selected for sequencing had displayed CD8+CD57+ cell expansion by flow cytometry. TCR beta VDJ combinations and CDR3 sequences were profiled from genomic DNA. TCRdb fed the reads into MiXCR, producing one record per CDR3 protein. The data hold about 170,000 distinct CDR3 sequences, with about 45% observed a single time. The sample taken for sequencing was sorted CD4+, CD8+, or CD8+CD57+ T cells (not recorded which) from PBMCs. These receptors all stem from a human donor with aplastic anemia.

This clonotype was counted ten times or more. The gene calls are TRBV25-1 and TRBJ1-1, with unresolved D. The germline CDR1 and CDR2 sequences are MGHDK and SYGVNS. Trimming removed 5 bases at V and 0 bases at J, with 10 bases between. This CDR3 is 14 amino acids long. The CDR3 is CASSKGFMNTEAFF. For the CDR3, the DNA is TGTGCCAGCAGTAAAGGTTTCATGAACACTGAAGCTTTCTTT.

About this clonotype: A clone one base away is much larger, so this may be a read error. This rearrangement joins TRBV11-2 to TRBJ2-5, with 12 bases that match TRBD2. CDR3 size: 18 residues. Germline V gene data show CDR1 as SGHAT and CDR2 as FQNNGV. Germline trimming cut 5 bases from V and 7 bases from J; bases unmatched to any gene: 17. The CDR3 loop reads CASSPLGLAGGLVGTQYF. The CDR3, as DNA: TGTGCCAGCAGCCCATTAGGCCTAGCGGGGGGGCTGGTTGGGACCCAGTACTTC.

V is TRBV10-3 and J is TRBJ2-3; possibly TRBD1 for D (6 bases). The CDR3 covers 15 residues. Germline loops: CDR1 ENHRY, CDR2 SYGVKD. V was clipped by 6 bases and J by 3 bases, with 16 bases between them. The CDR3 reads CAISLQGIETDTQYF. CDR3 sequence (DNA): TGTGCCATCAGCCTACAGGGAATAGAAACAGATACGCAGTATTTT.

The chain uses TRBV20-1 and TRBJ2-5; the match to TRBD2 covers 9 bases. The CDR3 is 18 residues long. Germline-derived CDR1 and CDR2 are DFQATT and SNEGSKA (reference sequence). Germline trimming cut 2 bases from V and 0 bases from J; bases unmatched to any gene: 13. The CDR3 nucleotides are TGCAGTGCTAGACTGAGGGCTAGCGGGAAAAACTACCAAGAGACCCAGTACTTC. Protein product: CSARLRASGKNYQETQYF.

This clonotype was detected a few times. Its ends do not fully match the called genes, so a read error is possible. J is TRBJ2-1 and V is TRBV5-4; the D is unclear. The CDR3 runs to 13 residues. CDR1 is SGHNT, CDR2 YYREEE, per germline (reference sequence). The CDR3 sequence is CASSLIHGNEQLF. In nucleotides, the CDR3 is TGTGCCAGCAGCTTAATTCATGGCAATGAGCAGCTCTTC.

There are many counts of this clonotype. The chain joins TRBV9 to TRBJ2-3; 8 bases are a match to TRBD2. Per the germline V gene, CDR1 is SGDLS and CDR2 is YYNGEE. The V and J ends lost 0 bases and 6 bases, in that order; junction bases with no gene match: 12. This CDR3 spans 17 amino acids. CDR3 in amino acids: CASSVDGGGRGADTQYF. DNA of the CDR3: TGTGCCAGCAGCGTAGACGGAGGGGGGCGGGGGGCGGATACGCAGTATTTT.

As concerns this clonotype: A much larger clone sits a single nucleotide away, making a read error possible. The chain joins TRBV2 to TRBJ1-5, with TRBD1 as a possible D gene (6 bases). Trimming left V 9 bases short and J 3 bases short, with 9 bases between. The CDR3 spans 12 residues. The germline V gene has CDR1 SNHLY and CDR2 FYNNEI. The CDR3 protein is CASRDTNQPQHF. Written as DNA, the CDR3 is TGTGCCAGTCGGGACACCAATCAGCCCCAGCATTTT.

The CDR3 sequence: CASSEQANTEAFF. Here the CDR3 DNA reads TGCGCCAGCAGTGAGCAGGCGAACACTGAAGCTTTCTTT. The V call is TRBV10-2, the J call TRBJ1-1; D not resolved. The CDR3 has 13 residues. Trimming pared 2 bases from V and 1 base from J, leaving 5 bases between. Germline CDR1 and CDR2: WSHSY and SAAADI.

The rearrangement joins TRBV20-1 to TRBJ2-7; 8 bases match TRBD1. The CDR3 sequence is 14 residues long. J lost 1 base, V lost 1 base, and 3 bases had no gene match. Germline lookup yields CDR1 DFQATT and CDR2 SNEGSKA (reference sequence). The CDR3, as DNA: TGCAGTGCTAGAGGCAGGGGGCTGTCCTACGAGCAGTACTTC. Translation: CSARGRGLSYEQYF.

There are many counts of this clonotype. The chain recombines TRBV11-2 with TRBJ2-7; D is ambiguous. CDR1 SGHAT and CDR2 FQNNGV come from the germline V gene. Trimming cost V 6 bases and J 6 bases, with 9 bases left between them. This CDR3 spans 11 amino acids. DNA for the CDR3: TGTGCCAGCAGTTTTATGTCCGAGCAGTACTTC. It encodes CASSFMSEQYF. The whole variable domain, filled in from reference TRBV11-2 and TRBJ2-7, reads EAGVAQSPRYKIIEKRQSVAFWCNPISGHATLYWYQQILGQGPKLLIQFQNNGVVDDSQLPKDRFSAERLKGVDSTLKIQPAKLEDSAVYLCASSFMSEQYFGPGTRLTVT.

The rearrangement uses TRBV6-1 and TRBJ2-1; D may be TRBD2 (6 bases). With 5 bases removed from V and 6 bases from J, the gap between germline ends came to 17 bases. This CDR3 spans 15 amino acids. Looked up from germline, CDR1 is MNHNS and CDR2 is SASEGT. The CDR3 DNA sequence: TGTGCCAGCAGTCCAGGGAGGCTTGCCGTCAATGAGCAGTTCTTC. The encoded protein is CASSPGRLAVNEQFF.

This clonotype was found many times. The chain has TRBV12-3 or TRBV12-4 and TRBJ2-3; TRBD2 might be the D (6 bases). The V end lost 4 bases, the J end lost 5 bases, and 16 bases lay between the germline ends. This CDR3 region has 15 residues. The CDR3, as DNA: TGTGCCAGCAGTTCTAGTCGAGGGCGGGGAGATACGCAGTATTTT. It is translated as CASSSSRGRGDTQYF.

CDR3 coding DNA: TGCGCCAGCAGCCATCAGGGGGCGGACACTGAAGCTTTCTTT. This translates into CASSHQGADTEAFF. The V call is TRBV5-1, the J call TRBJ1-1; 8 positions match TRBD1. The CDR3 spans 14 residues. Germline CDR1 is SGHRS and CDR2 is YFSETQ. V lost 4 bases, J lost 3 bases, and 5 bases stayed unmatched.

The CDR3 DNA reads as TGTGCCAGCAGCCAAAGGAAAGCCCTAGGACTAGCGGGGGGGAACGAGCAGTACTTC. Translation: CASSQRKALGLAGGNEQYF. This chain connects TRBV3-1 to TRBJ2-7; 15 bases align to TRBD2. CDR1 is LGHDT, CDR2 YNNKEL, per germline (reference sequence). Trimming cost V 2 bases and J 5 bases; bases outside gene matches: 13. There are 19 residues in the CDR3.

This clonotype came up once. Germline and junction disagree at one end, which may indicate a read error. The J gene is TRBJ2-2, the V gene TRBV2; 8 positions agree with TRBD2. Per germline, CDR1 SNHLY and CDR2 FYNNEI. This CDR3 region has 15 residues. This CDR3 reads CAGSALGGATGELFF. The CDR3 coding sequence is TGTGCCGGCAGTGCTCTCGGGGGGGCCACCGGGGAGCTGTTTTTT. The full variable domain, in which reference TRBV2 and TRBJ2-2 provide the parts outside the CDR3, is EPEVTQTPSHQVTQMGQEVILRCVPISNHLYFYWYRQILGQKVEFLVSFYNNEISEKSEIFDDQFSVERPDGSNFTLKIRSTKLEDSAMYFCAGSALGGATGELFFGEGSRLTVL.

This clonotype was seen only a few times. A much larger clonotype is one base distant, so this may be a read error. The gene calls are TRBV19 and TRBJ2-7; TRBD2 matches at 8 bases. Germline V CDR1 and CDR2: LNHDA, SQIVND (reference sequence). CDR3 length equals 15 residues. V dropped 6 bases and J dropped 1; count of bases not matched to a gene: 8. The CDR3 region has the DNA TGTGCCAGTAGCTTGATTAGCGGGGCATCCTACGAGCAGTACTTC. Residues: CASSLISGASYEQYF. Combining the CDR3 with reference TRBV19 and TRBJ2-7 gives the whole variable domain DGGITQSPKYLFRKEGQNVTLSCEQNLNHDAMYWYRQDPGQGLRLIYYSQIVNDFQKGDIAEGYSVSREKKESFPLTVTSAQKNPTAFYLCASSLISGASYEQYFGPGTRLTVT.

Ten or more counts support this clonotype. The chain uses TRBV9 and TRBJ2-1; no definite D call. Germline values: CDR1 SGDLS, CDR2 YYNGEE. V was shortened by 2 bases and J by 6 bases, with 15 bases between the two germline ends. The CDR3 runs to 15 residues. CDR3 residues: CASSVSPTGGNEQFF. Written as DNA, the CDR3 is TGTGCCAGCAGCGTTAGTCCCACGGGCGGCAATGAGCAGTTCTTC. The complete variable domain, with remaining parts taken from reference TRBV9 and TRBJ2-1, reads DSGVTQTPKHLITATGQRVTLRCSPRSGDLSVYWYQQSLDQGLQFLIQYYNGEERAKGNILERFSAQQFPDLHSELNLSSLELGDSALYFCASSVSPTGGNEQFFGPGTRLTVL.

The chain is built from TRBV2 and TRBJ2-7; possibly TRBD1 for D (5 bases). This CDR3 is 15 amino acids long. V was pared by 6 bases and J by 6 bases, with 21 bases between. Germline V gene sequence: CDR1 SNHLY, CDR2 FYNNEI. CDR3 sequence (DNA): TGTGCCAGCAGCTATCGAGAAGGGGCTCGTTGCGAGCAGTACTTC. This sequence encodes CASSYREGARCEQYF.

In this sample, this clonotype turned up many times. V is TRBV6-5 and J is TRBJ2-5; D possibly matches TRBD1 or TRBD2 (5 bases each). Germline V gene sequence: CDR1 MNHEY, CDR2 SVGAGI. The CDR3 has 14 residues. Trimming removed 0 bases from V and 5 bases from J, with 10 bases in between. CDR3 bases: TGTGCCAGCAGTTACTCGGACGAGGGGGAGACCCAGTACTTC. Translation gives CASSYSDEGETQYF.

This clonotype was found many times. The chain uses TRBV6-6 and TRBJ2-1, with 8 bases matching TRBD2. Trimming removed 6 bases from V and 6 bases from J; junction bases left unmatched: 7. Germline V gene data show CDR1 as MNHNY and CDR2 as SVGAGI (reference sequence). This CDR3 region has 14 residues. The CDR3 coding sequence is TGTGCCAGCAGCCCGGGACTAGGGCTCAATGAGCAGTTCTTC. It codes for CASSPGLGLNEQFF.

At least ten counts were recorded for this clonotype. This chain's CDR3 is CASSQSGGYNEQFF. CDR3 bases: TGTGCCAGCAGCCAAAGCGGGGGGTACAATGAGCAGTTCTTC. The chain carries TRBV3-1 and TRBJ2-1; TRBD2 aligns across 9 bases. This CDR3 comprises 14 residues. V lost 2 bases, J lost 4 bases, and 0 bases stayed unmatched. Germline lookup yields CDR1 LGHDT and CDR2 YNNKEL (reference sequence).

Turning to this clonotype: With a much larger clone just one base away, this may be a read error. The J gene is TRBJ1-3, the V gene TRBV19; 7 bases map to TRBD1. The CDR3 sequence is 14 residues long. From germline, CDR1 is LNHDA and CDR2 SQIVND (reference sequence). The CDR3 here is CASTDQGGGSTIYF. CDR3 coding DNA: TGTGCCAGTACTGATCAGGGGGGCGGAAGCACCATATATTTT.

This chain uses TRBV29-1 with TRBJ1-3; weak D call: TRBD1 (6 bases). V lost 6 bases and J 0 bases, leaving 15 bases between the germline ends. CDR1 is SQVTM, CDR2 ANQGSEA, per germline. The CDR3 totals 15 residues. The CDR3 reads CSVNKQGNSGNTIYF. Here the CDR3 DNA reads TGCAGCGTGAATAAACAGGGAAACTCTGGAAACACCATATATTTT.

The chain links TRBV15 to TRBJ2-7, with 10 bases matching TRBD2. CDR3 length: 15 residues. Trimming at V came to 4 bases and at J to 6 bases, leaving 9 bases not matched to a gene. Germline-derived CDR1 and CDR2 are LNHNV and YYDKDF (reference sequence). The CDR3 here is CATSTRTSGPCEQYF. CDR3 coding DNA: TGTGCCACCAGCACCCGGACTAGCGGACCCTGCGAGCAGTACTTC.

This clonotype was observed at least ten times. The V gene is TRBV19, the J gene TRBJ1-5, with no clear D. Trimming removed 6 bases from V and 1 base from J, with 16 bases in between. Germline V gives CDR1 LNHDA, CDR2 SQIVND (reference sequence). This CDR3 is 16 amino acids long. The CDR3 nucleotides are TGTGCCAGTAGCGCCATAAAGATTCTGAGCAATCAGCCCCAGCATTTT. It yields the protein CASSAIKILSNQPQHF.

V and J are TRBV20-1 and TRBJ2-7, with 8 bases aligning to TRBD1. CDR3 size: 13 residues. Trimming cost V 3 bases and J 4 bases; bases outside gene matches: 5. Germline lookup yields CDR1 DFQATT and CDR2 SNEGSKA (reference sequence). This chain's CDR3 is CSAREDRAYEQYF. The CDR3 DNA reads TGCAGTGCTAGGGAGGACAGGGCTTACGAGCAGTACTTC.

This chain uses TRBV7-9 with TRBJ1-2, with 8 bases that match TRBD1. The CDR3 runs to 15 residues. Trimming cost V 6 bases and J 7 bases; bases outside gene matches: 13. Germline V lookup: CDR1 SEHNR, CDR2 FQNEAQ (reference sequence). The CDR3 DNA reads TGTGCCAGCAGATCCAGCGGACAGGGTAGCAGTGGCTACACCTTC. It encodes CASRSSGQGSSGYTF.

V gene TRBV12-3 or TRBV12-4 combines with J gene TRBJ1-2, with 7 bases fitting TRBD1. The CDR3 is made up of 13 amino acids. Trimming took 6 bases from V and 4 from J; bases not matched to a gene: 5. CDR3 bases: TGTGCCAGCAGACGCGGGACAGCCTATGGCTACACCTTC. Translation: CASRRGTAYGYTF.

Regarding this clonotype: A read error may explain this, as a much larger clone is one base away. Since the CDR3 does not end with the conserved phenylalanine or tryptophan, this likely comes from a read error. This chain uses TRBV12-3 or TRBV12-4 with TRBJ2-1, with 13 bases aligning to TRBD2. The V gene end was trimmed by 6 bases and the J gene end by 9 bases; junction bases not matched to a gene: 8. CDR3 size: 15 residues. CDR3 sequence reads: CASRLGTSGAREQFS. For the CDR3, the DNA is TGTGCCAGCAGGCTGGGGACTAGCGGGGCACGTGAGCAGTTCTCC.

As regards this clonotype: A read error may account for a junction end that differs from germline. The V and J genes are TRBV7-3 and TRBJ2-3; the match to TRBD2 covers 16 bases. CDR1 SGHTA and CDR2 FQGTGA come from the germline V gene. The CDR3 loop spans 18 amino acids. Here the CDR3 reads CASSLIGTSGGAGDTQFF. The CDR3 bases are TGTGCCAGCAGCTTAATTGGGACTAGCGGGGGGGCTGGGGATACGCAGTTTTTT.

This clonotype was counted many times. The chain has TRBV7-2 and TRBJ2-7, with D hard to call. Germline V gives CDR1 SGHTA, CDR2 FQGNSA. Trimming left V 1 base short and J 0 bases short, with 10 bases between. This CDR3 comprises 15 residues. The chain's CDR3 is CASSLVGPSSYEQYF. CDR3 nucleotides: TGTGCCAGCAGCTTAGTAGGACCTAGCTCCTACGAGCAGTACTTC.

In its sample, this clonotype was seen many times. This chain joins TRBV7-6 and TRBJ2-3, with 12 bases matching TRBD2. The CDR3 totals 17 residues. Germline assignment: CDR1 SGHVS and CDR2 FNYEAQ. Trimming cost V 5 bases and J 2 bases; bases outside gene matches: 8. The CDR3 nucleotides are TGTGCCAGCAGCCCTAGGACTAGCGGGGTGTCCACAGATACGCAGTATTTT. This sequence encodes CASSPRTSGVSTDTQYF.